The clone carrying this TCR beta chain was seen just once. What it binds is unknown. The data derive from a study of T cell responses to AZD1222 COVID-19 vaccine. Whole-study context: Whether given at about 4 or about 12 weeks, second doses were pooled.

Profiled with immunoSEQ multiplex PCR; TCRdb holds only in-frame clones, not every one. The sample lists over 85,000 clones; roughly 90% were seen once. Whole-study results and caveats: Spike regions recognized by vaccine-associated CD4 TCRs spanned the protein, led by 160-218 and 743-854. In a largely white British group with more females than males, clonal diversity was possibly underestimated.

Trimming cost V 2 bases and J 1 base, with 9 bases left between them. The CDR3 loop spans 15 amino acids. From germline, CDR1 is SGHTA and CDR2 FQGNSA. This receptor was obtained from an adult in good health. J is TRBJ1-5 and V is TRBV7-2; D may be TRBD1 (6 bases). The sequenced sample was peripheral blood, obtained on day 0 of AZD1222 vaccination. The CDR3 DNA sequence: TGTGCCAGCAGCTTATGGCAGGGGAGCAATCAGCCCCAGCATTTT. Encoded protein: CASSLWQGSNQPQHF.